The entry below describes one TCR beta chain. The target antigen is unknown. The source of the sample is a study of regulatory T cells in long-lasting Graves disease. Study conclusions and caveats: Newly diagnosed patients shared more than 750 public clonotypes; persistent patients shared approximately 2,700. Researchers reported studying only peripheral blood, not thyroid tissue. Few sampled subjects may have lowered accuracy.

Sequencing libraries for TCR beta were prepared with iRepertoire HTBI primers and Arm-PCR of CDR3 regions. TCRdb recomputed calls from the multiplex PCR reads with MiXCR, one row per CDR3 protein. The sample has a few hundred thousand distinct CDR3 sequences; about 22% are singletons. The time point: persistent/refractory GD, antithyroid drugs over 5 years with positive TRAb. After RNA was extracted from PBMCs, the TCR library was made from it. Looked up from germline, CDR1 is MDHEN and CDR2 is SYDVKM. The ends lost 6 bases at V and 3 bases at J; junction bases unmatched: 17. The CDR3 is 17 amino acids.

This material consisted of peripheral blood mononuclear cells (PBMCs), taken when the disease was refractory, from a patient treated with antithyroid drugs. This chain connects TRBV28 to TRBJ2-7; 7 nucleotides line up with TRBD1. The receptor comes from a female donor with Graves disease. CDR3 region: CASSQEGSGTVGYEQYF. As DNA, the CDR3 is TGTGCCAGCAGCCAAGAAGGCTCCGGGACAGTGGGCTACGAGCAGTACTTC.